This record looks at one T cell receptor (beta chain) sequence and its context. This sample is part of a study of identical twins. TCRdb re-analysed the 5' RACE reads in MiXCR, keeping a single row per CDR3 protein. The sample has 420,000 or so distinct CDR3 sequences, around 18% seen once. There are 13 residues in the CDR3. V lost 5 bases to trimming and J lost 8 bases; unmatched junction nucleotides: 5. Germline V lookup: CDR1 LGHDT, CDR2 YNNKEL (reference sequence). The rearrangement joins TRBV3-1 to TRBJ2-5, with 10 nucleotides matching TRBD2. This clonotype originated in a man in his forties or fifties in good health. Specimen: naive T cells sorted from blood. CDR3 amino acids: CASSRTSGHTQYF. The CDR3 nucleotides are TGTGCCAGCAGCAGGACTAGCGGCCACACCCAGTACTTC.